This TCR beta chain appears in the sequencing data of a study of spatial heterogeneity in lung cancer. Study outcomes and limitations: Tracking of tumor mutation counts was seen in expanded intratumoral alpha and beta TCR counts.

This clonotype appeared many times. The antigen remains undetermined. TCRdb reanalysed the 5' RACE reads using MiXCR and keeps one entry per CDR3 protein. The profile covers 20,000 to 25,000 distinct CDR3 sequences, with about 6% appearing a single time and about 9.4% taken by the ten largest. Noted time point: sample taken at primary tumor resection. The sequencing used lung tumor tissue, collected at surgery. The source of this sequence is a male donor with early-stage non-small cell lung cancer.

CDR3 protein: CSVGEKGQLYF. The CDR3 DNA reads TGCAGCGTTGGGGAAAAAGGACAGCTTTACTTC. The gene calls are TRBV29-1 and TRBJ2-5; D is possibly TRBD1 (6 bases). V was pared by 4 bases and J by 14 bases, with 17 bases between. Germline V CDR1 and CDR2: SQVTM, ANQGSEA. The CDR3 covers 11 residues.